The T cell receptor beta chain under discussion was sequenced for a study of blood T cells in healthy people across ages. This CDR3 has 15 amino acids. Per the germline V gene, CDR1 is MNHNS and CDR2 is SASEGT. Trimming removed 4 bases from V and 1 base from J; junction bases left unmatched: 7. The study, taken as a whole, reports: Long-lived donors carried more naive CD4+ cells and greater diversity than aged donors. With unsorted PBMCs, a conclusive comparison of naive versus antigen-experienced cells was not possible.

Sample-barcoded 5' priming and a J-beta primer mix drove a second PCR of roughly 6 to 12 cycles. TCRdb independently ran MiXCR on the 5' RACE reads; one entry per CDR3 protein. The table shows under 1,000,000 distinct CDR3 sequences, with 35% to 50% occurring only once. This clonotype was seen a single time. The antigen remains unidentified. Each donor was a healthy Caucasian individual from Russia, aged 6 to 90. They isolated at least 7 million PBMCs from each sample. The J gene is TRBJ2-7, the V gene TRBV6-1, with 7 bases matching TRBD1. The specimen was blood. This clonotype originated in a man at least 80 years old in good health. DNA of the CDR3: TGTGCCAGCAGTGTTACAGGGGAGAGTTCCTACGAGCAGTACTTC. Its protein is CASSVTGESSYEQYF.